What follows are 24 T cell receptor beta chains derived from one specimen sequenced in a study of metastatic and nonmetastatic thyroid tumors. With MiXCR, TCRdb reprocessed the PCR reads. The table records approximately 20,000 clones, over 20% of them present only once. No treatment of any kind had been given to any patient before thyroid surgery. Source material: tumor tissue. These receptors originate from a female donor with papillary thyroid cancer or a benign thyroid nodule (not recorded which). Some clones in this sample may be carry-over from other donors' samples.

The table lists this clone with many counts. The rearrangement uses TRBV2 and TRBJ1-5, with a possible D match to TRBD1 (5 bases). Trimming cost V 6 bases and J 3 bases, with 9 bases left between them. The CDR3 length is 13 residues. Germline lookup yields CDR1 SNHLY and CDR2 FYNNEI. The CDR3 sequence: CASRGHPNQPQHF. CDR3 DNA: TGTGCCAGCAGAGGACACCCCAATCAGCCCCAGCATTTT.

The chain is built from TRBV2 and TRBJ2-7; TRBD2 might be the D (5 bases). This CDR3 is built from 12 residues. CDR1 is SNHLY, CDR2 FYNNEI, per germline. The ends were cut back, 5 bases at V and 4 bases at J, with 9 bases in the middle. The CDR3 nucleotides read TGTGCCAGCAGTTCGTGCGGGTACGAGCAGTACTTC. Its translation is CASSSCGYEQYF.

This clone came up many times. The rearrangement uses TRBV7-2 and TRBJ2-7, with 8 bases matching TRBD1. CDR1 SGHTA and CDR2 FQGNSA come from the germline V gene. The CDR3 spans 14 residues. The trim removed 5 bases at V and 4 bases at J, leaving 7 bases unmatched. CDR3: CASSAAGGAYEQYF. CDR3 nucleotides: TGTGCCAGCAGCGCAGCAGGGGGCGCGTACGAGCAGTACTTC. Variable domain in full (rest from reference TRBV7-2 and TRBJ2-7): GAGVSQSPSNKVTEKGKDVELRCDPISGHTALYWYRQSLGQGLEFLIYFQGNSAPDKSGLPSDRFSAERTGGSVSTLTIQRTQQEDSAVYLCASSAAGGAYEQYFGPGTRLTVT.

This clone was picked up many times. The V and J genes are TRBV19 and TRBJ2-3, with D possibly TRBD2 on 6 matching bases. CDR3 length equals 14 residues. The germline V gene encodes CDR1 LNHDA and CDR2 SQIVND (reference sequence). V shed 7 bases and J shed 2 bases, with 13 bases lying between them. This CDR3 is CASNPAGNTDTQYF. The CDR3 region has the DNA TGTGCCAGTAACCCGGCGGGGAACACAGATACGCAGTATTTT.

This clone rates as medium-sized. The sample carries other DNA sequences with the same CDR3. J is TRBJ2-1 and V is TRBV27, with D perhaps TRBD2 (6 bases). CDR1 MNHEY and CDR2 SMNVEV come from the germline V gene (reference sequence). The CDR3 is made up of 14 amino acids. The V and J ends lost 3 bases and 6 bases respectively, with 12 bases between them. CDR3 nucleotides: TGTGCCAGCAGTTTTCGGGGGAGAGGCAATGAGCAGTTCTTC. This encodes CASSFRGRGNEQFF.

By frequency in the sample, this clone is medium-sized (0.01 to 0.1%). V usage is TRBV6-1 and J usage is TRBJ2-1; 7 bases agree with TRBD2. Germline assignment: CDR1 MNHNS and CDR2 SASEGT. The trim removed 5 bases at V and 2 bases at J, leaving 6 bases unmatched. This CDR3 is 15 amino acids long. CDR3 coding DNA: TGTGCCAGCAGTCCAACTAGCGCTACCTACAATGAGCAGTTCTTC. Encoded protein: CASSPTSATYNEQFF.

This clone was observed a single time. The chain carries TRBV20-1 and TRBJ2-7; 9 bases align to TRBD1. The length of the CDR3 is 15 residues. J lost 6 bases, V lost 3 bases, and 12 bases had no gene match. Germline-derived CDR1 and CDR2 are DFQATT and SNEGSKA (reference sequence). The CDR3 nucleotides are TGCAGTGCTAGGGATCCGGGACAGGGCTTCGGCGAGCAGTACTTC. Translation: CSARDPGQGFGEQYF.

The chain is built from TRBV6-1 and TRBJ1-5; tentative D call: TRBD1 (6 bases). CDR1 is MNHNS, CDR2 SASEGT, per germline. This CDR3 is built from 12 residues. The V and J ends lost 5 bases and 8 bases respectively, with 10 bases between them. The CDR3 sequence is CASSTGQKPQHF. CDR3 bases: TGTGCCAGCAGTACCGGACAGAAGCCCCAGCATTTT.

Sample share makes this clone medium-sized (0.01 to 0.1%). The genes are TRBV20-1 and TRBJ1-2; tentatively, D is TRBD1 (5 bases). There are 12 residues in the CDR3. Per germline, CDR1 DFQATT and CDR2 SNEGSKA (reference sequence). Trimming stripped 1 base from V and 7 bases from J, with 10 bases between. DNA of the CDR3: TGCAGTGCTAGAGGGGGGGGTGGTGGCTACACCTTC. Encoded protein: CSARGGGGGYTF.

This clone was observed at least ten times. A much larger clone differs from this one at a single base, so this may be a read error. In DNA form, the CDR3 reads TGTGCCAGCAGCCAAGTGTCGGGACAGGACACTGGAGCTTTCTTT. The encoded protein is CASSQVSGQDTGAFF. The V gene is TRBV4-2, the J gene TRBJ1-1; 8 bases fit TRBD1. Looked up from germline, CDR1 is LGHNA and CDR2 is YNFKEQ. The CDR3 extends over 15 amino acids.

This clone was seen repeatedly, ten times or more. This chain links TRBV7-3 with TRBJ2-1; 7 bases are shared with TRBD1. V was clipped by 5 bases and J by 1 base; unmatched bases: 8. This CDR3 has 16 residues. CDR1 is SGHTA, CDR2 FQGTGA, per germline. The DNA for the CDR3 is TGTGCCAGCAGCAGAGACCGGGACAGATCCTACAATGAGCAGTTCTTC. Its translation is CASSRDRDRSYNEQFF.

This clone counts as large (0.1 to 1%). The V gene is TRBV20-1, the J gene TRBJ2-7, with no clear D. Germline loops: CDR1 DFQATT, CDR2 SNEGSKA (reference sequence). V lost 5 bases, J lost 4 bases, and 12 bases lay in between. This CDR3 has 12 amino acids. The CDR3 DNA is TGCAGTGCTTGGTTACAGAGTTACGAGCAGTACTTC. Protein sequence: CSAWLQSYEQYF.

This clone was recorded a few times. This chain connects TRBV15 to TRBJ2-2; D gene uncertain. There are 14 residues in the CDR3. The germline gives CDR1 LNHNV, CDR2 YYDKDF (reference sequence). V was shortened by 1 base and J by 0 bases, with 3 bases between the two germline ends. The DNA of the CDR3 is TGTGCCACCAGCAGAGTCTCGAACACCGGGGAGCTGTTTTTT. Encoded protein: CATSRVSNTGELFF.

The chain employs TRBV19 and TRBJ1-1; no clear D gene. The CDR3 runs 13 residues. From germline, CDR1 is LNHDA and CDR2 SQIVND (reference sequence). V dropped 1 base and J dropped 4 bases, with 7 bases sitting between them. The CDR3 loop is CASSIVRSTEAFF. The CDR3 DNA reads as TGTGCCAGTAGTATAGTAAGGAGCACTGAAGCTTTCTTT.

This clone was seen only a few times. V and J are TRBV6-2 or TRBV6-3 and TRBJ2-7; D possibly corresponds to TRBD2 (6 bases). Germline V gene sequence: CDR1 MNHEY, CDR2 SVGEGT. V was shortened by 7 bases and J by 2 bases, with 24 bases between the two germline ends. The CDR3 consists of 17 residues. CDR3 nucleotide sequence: TGTGCCAGCAAGGGCCGCGGCTTGCGGGACCGAACCTACGAGCAGTACTTC. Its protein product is CASKGRGLRDRTYEQYF.

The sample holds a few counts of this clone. The chain's CDR3 is CASKGLAAFKNEQYF. The CDR3 region has the DNA TGTGCCTCCAAGGGACTAGCGGCGTTTAAAAACGAGCAGTACTTC. V gene TRBV27 combines with J gene TRBJ2-7; 11 bases align to TRBD2. J gave up 5 bases and V 11 bases, and 14 bases lay outside the gene matches. The germline gives CDR1 MNHEY, CDR2 SMNVEV (reference sequence). The CDR3 spans 15 residues.

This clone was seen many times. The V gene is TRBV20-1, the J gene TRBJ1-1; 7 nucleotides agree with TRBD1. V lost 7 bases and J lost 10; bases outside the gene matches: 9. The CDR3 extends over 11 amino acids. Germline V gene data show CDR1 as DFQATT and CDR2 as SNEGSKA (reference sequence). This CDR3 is CSGLQGIVAFF. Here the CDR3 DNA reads TGCAGTGGGCTACAGGGGATCGTAGCTTTCTTT.

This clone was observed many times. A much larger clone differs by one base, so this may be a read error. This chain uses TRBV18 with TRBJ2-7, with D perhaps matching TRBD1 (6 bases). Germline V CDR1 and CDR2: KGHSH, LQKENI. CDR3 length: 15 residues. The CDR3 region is CASSPFDDRFKEQHF. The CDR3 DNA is TGTGCCAGCTCACCTTTTGATGACAGGTTTAAAGAGCAGCACTTC.

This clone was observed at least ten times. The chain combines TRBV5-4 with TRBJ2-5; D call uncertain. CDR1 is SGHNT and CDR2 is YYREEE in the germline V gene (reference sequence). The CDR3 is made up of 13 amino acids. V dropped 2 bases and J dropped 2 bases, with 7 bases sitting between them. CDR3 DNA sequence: TGTGCCAGCAGCTTTAGTGTTCAAGAGACCCAGTACTTC. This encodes CASSFSVQETQYF.

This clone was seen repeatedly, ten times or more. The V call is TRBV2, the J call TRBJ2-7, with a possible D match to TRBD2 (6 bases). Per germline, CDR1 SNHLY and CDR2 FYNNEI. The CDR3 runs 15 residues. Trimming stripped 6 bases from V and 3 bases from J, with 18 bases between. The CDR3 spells CASRYSGMGVYEQYF. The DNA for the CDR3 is TGTGCCAGCAGGTATAGCGGAATGGGAGTCTACGAGCAGTACTTC. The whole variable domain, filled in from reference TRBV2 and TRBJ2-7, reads EPEVTQTPSHQVTQMGQEVILRCVPISNHLYFYWYRQILGQKVEFLVSFYNNEISEKSEIFDDQFSVERPDGSNFTLKIRSTKLEDSAMYFCASRYSGMGVYEQYFGPGTRLTVT.

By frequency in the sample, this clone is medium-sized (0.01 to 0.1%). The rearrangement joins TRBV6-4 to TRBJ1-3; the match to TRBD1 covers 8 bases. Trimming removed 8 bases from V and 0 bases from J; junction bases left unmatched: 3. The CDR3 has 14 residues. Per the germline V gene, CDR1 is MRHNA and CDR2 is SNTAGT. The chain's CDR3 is CASVDRDSGNTIYF. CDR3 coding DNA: TGTGCCAGCGTGGACAGGGACTCTGGAAACACCATATATTTT.

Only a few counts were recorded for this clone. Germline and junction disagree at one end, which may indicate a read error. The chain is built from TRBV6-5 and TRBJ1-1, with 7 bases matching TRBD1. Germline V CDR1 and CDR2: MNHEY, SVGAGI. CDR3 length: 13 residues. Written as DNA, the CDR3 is TGTGCCATCAGTTACACGACAGGGTCTGAAGCTTTCTTT. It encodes CAISYTTGSEAFF.

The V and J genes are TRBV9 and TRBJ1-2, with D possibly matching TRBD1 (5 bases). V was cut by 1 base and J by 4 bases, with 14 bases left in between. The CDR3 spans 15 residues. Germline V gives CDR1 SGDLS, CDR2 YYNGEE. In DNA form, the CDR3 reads TGTGCCAGCAGCGTAATCCCAGGGATCGGCTATGGCTACACCTTC. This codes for CASSVIPGIGYGYTF.

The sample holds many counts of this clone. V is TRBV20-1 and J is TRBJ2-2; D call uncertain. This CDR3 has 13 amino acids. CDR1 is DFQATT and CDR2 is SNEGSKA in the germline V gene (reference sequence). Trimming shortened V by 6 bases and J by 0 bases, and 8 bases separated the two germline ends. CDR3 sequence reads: CSALLPNTGELFF. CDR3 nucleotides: TGCAGTGCCTTACTCCCGAACACCGGGGAGCTGTTTTTT.